This passage covers 21 T cell receptor beta chains from one sample sequenced in a study of cytomegalovirus exposure and HLA in healthy donors. In the PCR, 60 Vbeta and 13 Jbeta primers were used. Sequencing was performed with immunoSEQ multiplex PCR; in TCRdb, only in-frame clones are kept and a portion is missing. The table lists 150,000 or so clones, roughly 84% of them singletons. The sample taken for sequencing was PBMCs. These receptors all stem from a man aged 18 to 29 in good health and CMV-seronegative.

The rearrangement uses TRBV19 and TRBJ2-4; 10 nucleotides line up with TRBD1. This CDR3 region has 16 residues. With 0 bases clipped from V and 6 bases from J, the junction kept 5 bases outside the gene matches. Germline V gene data show CDR1 as LNHDA and CDR2 as SQIVND (reference sequence). The CDR3 nucleotides read TGTGCCAGTAGTATAGATGGGGACAGGGGTACAAACATTCAGTACTTC. It specifies CASSIDGDRGTNIQYF.

This clone appeared a few times. The J gene is TRBJ1-2, the V gene TRBV27, with TRBD1 matching over 7 bases. Germline CDR1 reads MNHEY; CDR2 reads SMNVEV (reference sequence). The trim removed 6 bases at V and 0 bases at J, leaving 4 bases unmatched. The CDR3 covers 14 residues. CDR3 amino acids: CASSPGQSNYGYTF. The CDR3 DNA reads as TGTGCCAGCAGCCCGGGACAGTCTAACTATGGCTACACCTTC.

The chain has TRBV30 and TRBJ2-1; D gene ambiguous. CDR1 is GTSNPN, CDR2 SVGIG, per germline (reference sequence). This CDR3 is built from 14 residues. Trimming pared 1 base from V and 0 bases from J, leaving 7 bases between. The CDR3 protein is CAWSGSSSYNEQFF. Written as DNA, the CDR3 is TGTGCCTGGAGTGGTAGTAGCTCCTACAATGAGCAGTTCTTC.

V is TRBV6-6 and J is TRBJ2-1; 8 positions agree with TRBD2. Germline loops: CDR1 MNHNY, CDR2 SVGAGI (reference sequence). J lost 5 bases, V lost 0 bases, and 3 bases had no gene match. The CDR3 consists of 15 residues. DNA of the CDR3: TGTGCCAGCAGTTACTCGAGGCGGGGGGACAATGAGCAGTTCTTC. Translating it yields CASSYSRRGDNEQFF.

The chain couples TRBV6-6 to TRBJ2-3, with 9 bases aligning to TRBD2. The CDR3 has 15 amino acids. CDR1 MNHNY and CDR2 SVGAGI come from the germline V gene (reference sequence). V lost 6 bases and J lost 1; bases outside the gene matches: 5. CDR3 region: CASRPRLAGTDTQYF. DNA of the CDR3: TGTGCCAGCAGGCCCAGACTAGCGGGCACAGATACGCAGTATTTT.

The chain employs TRBV5-1 and TRBJ2-3, with 7 bases that match TRBD2. V was pared by 0 bases and J by 0 bases, with 1 base of the junction left unmatched. Germline CDR1 and CDR2: SGHRS and YFSETQ. The CDR3 runs to 15 residues. In DNA form, the CDR3 reads TGCGCCAGCAGCTTGGGCGGGAGAAGCACAGATACGCAGTATTTT. Its translation is CASSLGGRSTDTQYF.

The rearrangement joins TRBV19 to TRBJ1-2; no firm D call. Germline-derived CDR1 and CDR2 are LNHDA and SQIVND (reference sequence). V dropped 6 bases and J dropped 0 bases, with 17 bases sitting between them. The length of the CDR3 is 16 residues. CDR3 nucleotide sequence: TGTGCCAGTAGCTCGACCCGGGGTGGGTCTAACTATGGCTACACCTTC. It encodes CASSSTRGGSNYGYTF.

The chain has TRBV2 and TRBJ1-5; TRBD1 agrees at 7 bases. The J segment lost 7 bases and the V segment lost 0 bases, leaving 3 bases of the junction unmatched. Germline V gene sequence: CDR1 SNHLY, CDR2 FYNNEI. The CDR3 is 14 residues long. Here the CDR3 DNA reads TGTGCCAGCAGTGAAGCAACAGGGGCGCAGCCCCAGCATTTT. It translates to CASSEATGAQPQHF.

The V and J genes are TRBV7-2 and TRBJ1-1; TRBD1 aligns across 7 bases. The CDR3 length is 15 residues. With V trimmed by 5 bases and J by 0 bases, 6 bases remained unmatched. Germline-derived CDR1 and CDR2 are SGHTA and FQGNSA. The CDR3 region has the DNA TGTGCCAGCAGCAGATCCGGGACAGTGAACACTGAAGCTTTCTTT. Its translation: CASSRSGTVNTEAFF.

The chain links TRBV28 to TRBJ1-2; 10 positions match TRBD1. Trimming took 10 bases from V and 8 from J; bases not matched to a gene: 10. The CDR3 sequence is 13 residues long. Germline loops: CDR1 MDHEN, CDR2 SYDVKM. The CDR3 coding sequence is TGTGCCACCAGGACAGGGGGTCAGGGGGGCTACACCTTC. It specifies CATRTGGQGGYTF.

The genes are TRBV27 and TRBJ2-5; TRBD1 aligns across 8 bases. The better agreement between TRBJ2-7 and the DNA end casts doubt on the J call. There are 15 residues in the CDR3. Germline CDR1 MNHEY, CDR2 SMNVEV (reference sequence). This chain's CDR3 is CASSPSQGAIREQYF. Here the CDR3 DNA reads TGTGCCAGCAGCCCTTCCCAGGGGGCTATACGCGAGCAGTACTTC.

V gene TRBV28 combines with J gene TRBJ2-4, with a weak D call TRBD1 (5 bases). Germline V lookup: CDR1 MDHEN, CDR2 SYDVKM. Deletions cut 10 bases from V and 3 bases from J, with 19 bases between. CDR3 size: 15 residues. CDR3 loop: CATQPGVGVKNIQYF. CDR3 bases: TGTGCCACCCAACCTGGGGTAGGGGTCAAAAACATTCAGTACTTC. Filled out from reference TRBV28 and TRBJ2-4, the complete variable domain reads DVKVTQSSRYLVKRTGEKVFLECVQDMDHENMFWYRQDPGLGLRLIYFSYDVKMKEKGDIPEGYSVSREKKERFSLILESASTNQTSMYLCATQPGVGVKNIQYFGAGTRLSVL.

The chain uses TRBV28 and TRBJ1-5; 9 bases are shared with TRBD1. Trimming took 5 bases from V and 7 from J; bases not matched to a gene: 12. This CDR3 comprises 16 residues. Germline V gives CDR1 MDHEN, CDR2 SYDVKM. CDR3 in amino acids: CASSPVQGAGRQPQHF. The CDR3 nucleotides are TGTGCCAGCAGTCCCGTACAGGGGGCTGGTAGGCAGCCCCAGCATTTT. Full variable domain (remainder filled in from reference TRBV28 and TRBJ1-5): DVKVTQSSRYLVKRTGEKVFLECVQDMDHENMFWYRQDPGLGLRLIYFSYDVKMKEKGDIPEGYSVSREKKERFSLILESASTNQTSMYLCASSPVQGAGRQPQHFGDGTRLSIL.

The rearrangement uses TRBV4-1 and TRBJ1-3; tentative D call: TRBD1 (5 bases). The V end was cut by 2 bases, the J end by 3 bases, with 11 bases between. This CDR3 comprises 15 residues. CDR1 MGHRA and CDR2 YSYEKL come from the germline V gene. This chain's CDR3 is CASSQTRDFGNTIYF. DNA for the CDR3: TGCGCCAGCAGCCAAACCCGGGACTTTGGAAACACCATATATTTT.

The V gene is TRBV7-2, the J gene TRBJ2-7; D possibly corresponds to TRBD2 (5 bases). Germline values: CDR1 SGHTA, CDR2 FQGNSA. This CDR3 is 14 amino acids long. Trimming removed 5 bases from V and 2 bases from J, with 13 bases in between. The CDR3 spells CASSPQSGPYEQYF. The CDR3, as DNA: TGTGCCAGCAGCCCCCAGAGCGGCCCCTACGAGCAGTACTTC.

V gene TRBV6-5 combines with J gene TRBJ2-7, with 9 bases that match TRBD1. Germline V gene data show CDR1 as MNHEY and CDR2 as SVGAGI. The V gene end was trimmed by 5 bases and the J gene end by 6 bases; junction bases not matched to a gene: 11. The CDR3 extends over 15 amino acids. The CDR3 DNA reads as TGTGCCAGCAGTCAAACAGGGGGCGCCAGGGGCGAGCAGTACTTC. It codes for CASSQTGGARGEQYF.

This chain links TRBV2 with TRBJ1-1, with TRBD1 as a possible D gene (5 bases). Germline V gives CDR1 SNHLY, CDR2 FYNNEI. The CDR3 is 14 amino acids. V was trimmed by 6 bases and J by 0 bases, leaving 11 bases between them. CDR3 sequence: CASSETDMNTEAFF. The CDR3 DNA reads as TGTGCCAGCAGCGAAACGGACATGAACACTGAAGCTTTCTTT.

This rearrangement joins TRBV5-4 to TRBJ2-2; 10 bases are a match to TRBD1. The trim removed 5 bases at V and 1 base at J, leaving 2 bases unmatched. Germline CDR1 is SGHNT and CDR2 is YYREEE (reference sequence). This CDR3 is 15 amino acids long. The CDR3 is CASRRDRGNTGELFF. For the CDR3, the DNA is TGTGCCAGCAGACGGGACAGGGGGAACACCGGGGAGCTGTTTTTT.

DNA for the CDR3: TGTGCCAGCAGCGTAGTCGGGGGGGTAACAGATACGCAGTATTTT. It encodes CASSVVGGVTDTQYF. The chain uses TRBV9 and TRBJ2-3, with TRBD2 identical over 8 bases. V lost 0 bases to trimming and J lost 3 bases; unmatched junction nucleotides: 3. CDR3 length equals 15 residues. The germline V gene encodes CDR1 SGDLS and CDR2 YYNGEE.

The chain combines TRBV7-7 with TRBJ2-1; D remains ambiguous. The V gene's germline CDR1 is SSHAT and CDR2 FNYEAQ (reference sequence). The CDR3 is made up of 13 amino acids. V was pared by 5 bases and J by 8 bases, with 13 bases between. The CDR3 DNA is TGTGCCAGCAGCCAATCGACCCGGGATGAGCAGTTCTTC. Its protein product is CASSQSTRDEQFF.

The CDR3 loop is CASLSRGGRANYEQYF. In DNA, the CDR3 is TGCGCCAGCCTGAGCAGGGGCGGGAGGGCCAACTACGAGCAGTACTTC. This chain joins TRBV4-1 and TRBJ2-7, with 9 bases lining up with TRBD2. The CDR3 spans 16 residues. Germline V CDR1 and CDR2: MGHRA, YSYEKL. Germline trimming cut 8 bases from V and 3 bases from J; bases unmatched to any gene: 14.